This T cell receptor beta chain was profiled in a study of blood T cell repertoires in COVID-19. Study background: The study drew acute and convalescent COVID-19 samples from the United States, Italy and Spain.

The trim removed 1 base at V and 5 bases at J, leaving 5 bases unmatched. The CDR3 extends over 16 amino acids. Germline lookup yields CDR1 SGHDT and CDR2 YYEEEE. Seattle's enrolled individuals joined amid active infection and were then monitored longitudinally. In the study's own analysis: Amplification of reference gene primers was used by the study to estimate nucleated cell counts. The data were produced by immunoSEQ multiplex PCR, yet TCRdb's version contains in-frame clones alone and is incomplete. Clone size and V and J calls were adopted from that table, with D and trimming inferred from the DNA. The sample lists a few hundred thousand clones; approximately 86% were seen once.

This TCR was recovered from a woman in her forties or fifties with COVID-19, enrolled during active disease. The sample comprised peripheral blood. This sequence joins TRBV5-6 and TRBJ2-3; 12 positions match TRBD2. Here the CDR3 reads CASSLRLAGVLDTQYF. The CDR3, as DNA: TGTGCCAGCAGCTTGAGACTAGCGGGGGTGTTAGATACGCAGTATTTT.